This T cell receptor beta chain was identified in a study of blood T cell repertoires in COVID-19. The CDR3 sequence is 16 residues long. Per germline, CDR1 PRHDT and CDR2 FYEKMQ (reference sequence). J lost 1 base, V lost 4 bases, and 5 bases had no gene match. Method: immunoSEQ multiplex PCR; TCRdb's copy keeps in-frame clones and lacks some. The profile shows 250,000 to 350,000 clones, about nine tenths of them singletons. Clinical histories supplied by participants themselves formed the basis of cohort assignment. The recovered donors of Cohort 3 showed two negative PCRs, clearance, or symptom resolution.

The sample was PBMCs or T cells enriched from blood (not recorded which). This sequence originates from a man between 60 and 70 years old who had recovered from COVID-19. This rearrangement joins TRBV13 to TRBJ2-5, with 11 bases aligning to TRBD2. CDR3 nucleotides: TGTGCCAGCAGCTCCAGGGGACTAGCGGCCCAAGAGACCCAGTACTTC. Its translation: CASSSRGLAAQETQYF.